What follows are 21 T cell receptor beta chains derived from one specimen sequenced in a study of T cell repertoires in cytomegalovirus infection. No antigens are known for them. MiXCR, run by TCRdb on the reads, gives a single entry per CDR3 protein. Among approximately 730,000 distinct CDR3 sequences listed, about 28% were seen once. Sequenced here: cultured CD8+ T cells from PBMCs, sampled from culture after CMV antigen stimulation. These receptor sequences come from a human donor in good health (CMV status not recorded). Some clones in this sample may be carry-over from other donors' samples.

This clonotype was detected ten times or more. This chain joins TRBV7-2 and TRBJ2-5; tentative D call: TRBD1 (5 bases). Germline lookup yields CDR1 SGHTA and CDR2 FQGNSA. Trimming removed 4 bases at V and 2 bases at J, with 17 bases between. The CDR3 sequence is 16 residues long. CDR3 sequence: CASSSPFGADQETQYF. The DNA of the CDR3 is TGTGCCAGCAGCTCGCCGTTTGGGGCGGATCAAGAGACCCAGTACTTC.

Note on this clonotype: Germline and junction disagree at one end, which may indicate a read error. V gene TRBV11-2 combines with J gene TRBJ1-3, with TRBD1 as a possible D gene (5 bases). The CDR3 runs 18 residues. Germline CDR1 SGHAT, CDR2 FQNNGV. This CDR3 is CVSSPYMPDTHSGNTIYF. The CDR3 bases are TGTGTCAGCAGCCCATACATGCCGGACACCCACTCTGGAAACACCATATATTTT. The whole variable domain, filled in from reference TRBV11-2 and TRBJ1-3, reads EAGVAQSPRYKIIEKRQSVAFWCNPISGHATLYWYQQILGQGPKLLIQFQNNGVVDDSQLPKDRFSAERLKGVDSTLKIQPAKLEDSAVYLCVSSPYMPDTHSGNTIYFGEGSWLTVV.

This clonotype appeared a few times. The chain links TRBV7-9 to TRBJ2-7; a possible D gene is TRBD1 (6 bases). The CDR3 contains 13 residues. Germline V gene lookup returns CDR1 SEHNR and CDR2 FQNEAQ (reference sequence). Trimming shortened V by 4 bases and J by 3 bases, and 10 bases separated the two germline ends. The DNA for the CDR3 is TGTGCCAGCAGCTCCGGGACATACTACGAGCAGTACGTC. Residues: CASSSGTYYEQYV.

This clonotype was detected a few times. J is TRBJ1-1 and V is TRBV6-2 or TRBV6-3; 8 nucleotides match TRBD1. Germline CDR1 MNHEY, CDR2 SVGEGT. CDR3 length equals 15 residues. J was trimmed by 7 bases and V by 4 bases; bases with no gene match: 11. CDR3 in amino acids: CASSLRTGQVIEAFF. CDR3 DNA: TGTGCCAGCAGTTTGAGAACGGGACAGGTAATTGAAGCTTTCTTT.

V gene TRBV25-1 combines with J gene TRBJ1-2; tentatively, D is TRBD1 (6 bases). This CDR3 is built from 16 residues. The germline V gene has CDR1 MGHDK and CDR2 SYGVNS. Trimming took 4 bases from V and 4 from J, leaving 19 bases between them. CDR3 in DNA: TGTGCCAGCAGTGCATCCGGGACATTCCTGTTCTATGGCTACACCTTC. Its protein is CASSASGTFLFYGYTF.

This clonotype was observed at least ten times. The chain is built from TRBV6-1 and TRBJ2-2; 8 bases fit TRBD1. V lost 5 bases, J lost 4 bases, and 9 bases stayed unmatched. Germline CDR1 reads MNHNS; CDR2 reads SASEGT. The CDR3 spans 16 residues. CDR3: CASSLLQGDATGELFF. The CDR3 DNA is TGTGCCAGCAGTCTCTTACAGGGGGACGCCACCGGGGAGCTGTTTTTT.

To note about this clonotype: The conserved phenylalanine or tryptophan is not found at the CDR3 terminus, so this likely reflects a read error. The chain is built from TRBV6-8 and TRBJ1-1, with D maybe TRBD1 (6 bases). V gave up 7 bases and J gave up 3 bases, with 15 bases separating them. The germline V gene has CDR1 MNHGY and CDR2 SAAAGT. This CDR3 has 14 residues. This chain's CDR3 is CASTRGQTYTEAFL. CDR3 nucleotide sequence: TGTGCCAGCACCCGCGGACAGACTTACACTGAAGCTTTCCTT.

J is TRBJ1-1 and V is TRBV20-1; D is unclear. The CDR3 spans 14 residues. From germline, CDR1 is DFQATT and CDR2 SNEGSKA (reference sequence). V was pared by 0 bases and J by 1 base, with 9 bases between. CDR3 loop: CSARDCAGNTEAFF. The CDR3 nucleotides read TGCAGTGCTAGAGATTGCGCAGGGAACACTGAAGCTTTCTTT.

Notes on this clonotype: The junction does not match germline at one end; this may be a read error. The chain has TRBV28 and TRBJ1-5; 10 positions match TRBD1. Germline values: CDR1 MDHEN, CDR2 SYDVKM. CDR3 size: 14 residues. This chain's CDR3 is CTSRDRGGGQPQHF. The CDR3 region has the DNA TGTACCAGCAGGGACAGGGGAGGGGGTCAGCCCCAGCATTTT. Complete variable domain (other parts from reference TRBV28 and TRBJ1-5): DVKVTQSSRYLVKRTGEKVFLECVQDMDHENMFWYRQDPGLGLRLIYFSYDVKMKEKGDIPEGYSVSREKKERFSLILESASTNQTSMYLCTSRDRGGGQPQHFGDGTRLSIL.

The chain carries TRBV6-2 or TRBV6-3 and TRBJ2-2, with 9 bases identical to TRBD2. Germline V gene sequence: CDR1 MNHEY, CDR2 SVGEGT. J gave up 6 bases and V 5 bases, and 10 bases lay outside the gene matches. This CDR3 comprises 16 residues. The CDR3 is CASSPSGASGAGELFF. The CDR3 coding sequence is TGTGCCAGCAGTCCGTCCGGGGCTAGCGGGGCCGGGGAGCTGTTTTTT.

The rearrangement joins TRBV19 to TRBJ2-1, with D possibly being TRBD2 (6 bases). Germline loops: CDR1 LNHDA, CDR2 SQIVND (reference sequence). The CDR3 is 15 amino acids. The V gene lost 5 bases and the J gene lost 4 bases, with 15 bases spanning the gap. The CDR3 is CASSRSAGPYNEQFF. DNA for the CDR3: TGTGCCAGTAGTCGGTCGGCGGGACCATACAATGAGCAGTTCTTC.

This clonotype was seen a few times. J is TRBJ1-4 and V is TRBV27, with D unresolved. This CDR3 region has 13 residues. Germline lookup yields CDR1 MNHEY and CDR2 SMNVEV (reference sequence). The germline V and J ends were trimmed by 6 bases and 7 bases, with 12 bases remaining between them. The CDR3 loop is CASRDGFGEKLFF. CDR3 nucleotides: TGTGCCAGCAGGGACGGGTTTGGTGAAAAACTGTTTTTT. The variable domain in full, completed from reference TRBV27 and TRBJ1-4, reads EAQVTQNPRYLITVTGKKLTVTCSQNMNHEYMSWYRQDPGLGLRQIYYSMNVEVTDKGDVPEGYKVSRKEKRNFPLILESPSPNQTSLYFCASRDGFGEKLFFGSGTQLSVL.

This clonotype was seen a few times. The rearrangement joins TRBV12-5 to TRBJ1-2, with TRBD1 matching over 12 bases. The CDR3 spans 19 residues. J gave up 7 bases and V 6 bases, and 21 bases lay outside the gene matches. From germline, CDR1 is LGHNT and CDR2 FRNRAP. CDR3 in amino acids: CASGFVVWRDRGRDGGYTF. The CDR3 region has the DNA TGTGCTAGTGGCTTTGTCGTCTGGCGGGACAGGGGGCGAGACGGTGGCTACACCTTC.

This clonotype occurred many times. The chain combines TRBV28 with TRBJ2-5; possibly TRBD2 for D (5 bases). Germline V lookup: CDR1 MDHEN, CDR2 SYDVKM. The V and J ends lost 2 bases and 7 bases respectively, with 17 bases between them. CDR3 length equals 15 residues. The CDR3 loop is CASSLRLALGGTQYF. CDR3 bases: TGTGCCAGCAGTTTAAGGCTAGCCCTGGGCGGGACCCAGTACTTC.

This clonotype came up many times. The CDR3, as DNA: TGTGCCAGCAGACTGGATTGGGGCACTGAAGCTTTCTTT. This codes for CASRLDWGTEAFF. The J gene is TRBJ1-1, the V gene TRBV27; no clear D. In germline, CDR1 is MNHEY, CDR2 SMNVEV (reference sequence). Trimming shortened V by 6 bases and J by 4 bases, and 12 bases separated the two germline ends. This CDR3 is 13 amino acids long.

The chain employs TRBV3-1 and TRBJ1-1; the D gene is possibly TRBD1 (5 bases). CDR1 LGHDT and CDR2 YNNKEL come from the germline V gene (reference sequence). V was trimmed by 3 bases and J by 1 base, leaving 12 bases between them. This CDR3 has 15 amino acids. The CDR3 loop is CASSHAGRGNTEAFF. As DNA, the CDR3 is TGTGCCAGCAGCCACGCCGGGAGGGGGAACACTGAAGCTTTCTTT.

At least ten counts were recorded for this clonotype. The CDR3: CASSQPSTGPWETQYF. The CDR3 DNA reads as TGTGCCAGCAGCCAGCCCAGCACAGGGCCGTGGGAGACCCAGTACTTC. This chain joins TRBV7-9 and TRBJ2-5; a weak D match, TRBD1 (6 bases). CDR3 length equals 16 residues. V shed 5 bases and J shed 5 bases, with 21 bases lying between them. The germline gives CDR1 SEHNR, CDR2 FQNEAQ (reference sequence).

This clonotype was detected a few times. The chain employs TRBV12-5 and TRBJ2-2, with D perhaps matching TRBD1 (6 bases). CDR3 size: 16 residues. From germline, CDR1 is LGHNT and CDR2 FRNRAP. Trimming cost V 0 bases and J 5 bases, with 13 bases left between them. The CDR3 sequence: CASGLVLGGQTGELFF. The CDR3 DNA reads as TGTGCTAGTGGTTTGGTACTAGGGGGACAAACCGGGGAGCTGTTTTTT.

This clonotype was counted only a few times. The gene calls are TRBV14 and TRBJ1-2, with D uncertain. CDR3 length: 13 residues. Looked up from germline, CDR1 is SGHDN and CDR2 is FVKESK. Trimming cost V 3 bases and J 1 base, with 6 bases left between them. This chain's CDR3 is CASSHSGNYGYTF. CDR3 bases: TGTGCCAGCAGCCATTCTGGTAACTATGGCTACACCTTC.

This chain connects TRBV4-1 to TRBJ1-5, with D unclear. Germline assignment: CDR1 MGHRA and CDR2 YSYEKL. The CDR3 spans 14 residues. V was clipped by 0 bases and J by 5 bases, with 8 bases between them. This chain's CDR3 is CASSQESHYQPQHF. CDR3 nucleotide sequence: TGCGCCAGCAGCCAAGAATCTCACTATCAGCCCCAGCATTTT.

This clonotype has only a few counts. The chain recombines TRBV18 with TRBJ2-1; D gene unclear. This CDR3 spans 20 amino acids. CDR1 and CDR2 (germline): KGHSH, LQKENI. Trimming stripped 0 bases from V and 6 bases from J, with 27 bases between. The CDR3 DNA reads TGTGCCAGCTCACCACCAGGCATGGCTATAGGTGTGGCAATTCGCAATGAGCAGTTCTTC. The encoded protein is CASSPPGMAIGVAIRNEQFF. Combining the CDR3 with reference TRBV18 and TRBJ2-1 gives the whole variable domain NAGVMQNPRHLVRRRGQEARLRCSPMKGHSHVYWYRQLPEEGLKFMVYLQKENIIDESGMPKERFSAEFPKEGPSILRIQQVVRGDSAAYFCASSPPGMAIGVAIRNEQFFGPGTRLTVL.